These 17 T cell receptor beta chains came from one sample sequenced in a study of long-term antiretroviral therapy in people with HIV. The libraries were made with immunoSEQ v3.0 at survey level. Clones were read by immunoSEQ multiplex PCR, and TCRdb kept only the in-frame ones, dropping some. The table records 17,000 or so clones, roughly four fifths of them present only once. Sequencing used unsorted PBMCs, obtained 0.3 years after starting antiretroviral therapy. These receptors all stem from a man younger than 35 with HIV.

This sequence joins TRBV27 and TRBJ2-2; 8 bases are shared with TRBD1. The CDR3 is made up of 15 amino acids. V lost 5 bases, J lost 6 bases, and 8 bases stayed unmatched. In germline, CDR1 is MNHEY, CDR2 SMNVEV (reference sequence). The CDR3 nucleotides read TGTGCCAGCAGTACATCACTACAGGGGGCCGGGGAGCTGTTTTTT. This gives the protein CASSTSLQGAGELFF.

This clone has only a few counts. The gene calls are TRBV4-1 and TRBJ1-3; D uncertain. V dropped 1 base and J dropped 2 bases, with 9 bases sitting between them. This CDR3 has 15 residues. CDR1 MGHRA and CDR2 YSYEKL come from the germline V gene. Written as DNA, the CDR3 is TGCGCCAGCAGCCAAGGGAAGGGCGCTGGAAACACCATATATTTT. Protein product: CASSQGKGAGNTIYF.

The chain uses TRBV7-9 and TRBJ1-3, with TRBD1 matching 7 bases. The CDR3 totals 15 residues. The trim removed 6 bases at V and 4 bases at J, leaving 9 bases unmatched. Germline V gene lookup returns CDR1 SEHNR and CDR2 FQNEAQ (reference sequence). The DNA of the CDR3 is TGTGCCAGCAGACCGAAGGACAGGCTGGGAAACACCATATATTTT. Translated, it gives CASRPKDRLGNTIYF.

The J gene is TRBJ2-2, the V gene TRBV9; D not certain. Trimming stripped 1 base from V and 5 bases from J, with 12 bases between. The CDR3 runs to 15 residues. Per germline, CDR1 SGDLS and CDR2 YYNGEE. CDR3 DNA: TGTGCCAGCAGCGTACTAGGTGGCAGGACCGGGGAGCTGTTTTTT. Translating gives CASSVLGGRTGELFF. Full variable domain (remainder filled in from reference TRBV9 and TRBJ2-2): DSGVTQTPKHLITATGQRVTLRCSPRSGDLSVYWYQQSLDQGLQFLIQYYNGEERAKGNILERFSAQQFPDLHSELNLSSLELGDSALYFCASSVLGGRTGELFFGEGSRLTVL.

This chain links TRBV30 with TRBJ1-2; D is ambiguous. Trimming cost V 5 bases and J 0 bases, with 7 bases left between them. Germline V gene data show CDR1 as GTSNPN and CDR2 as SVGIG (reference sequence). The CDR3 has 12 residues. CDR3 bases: TGTGCCTGGGGCATTTCTAACTATGGCTACACCTTC. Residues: CAWGISNYGYTF.

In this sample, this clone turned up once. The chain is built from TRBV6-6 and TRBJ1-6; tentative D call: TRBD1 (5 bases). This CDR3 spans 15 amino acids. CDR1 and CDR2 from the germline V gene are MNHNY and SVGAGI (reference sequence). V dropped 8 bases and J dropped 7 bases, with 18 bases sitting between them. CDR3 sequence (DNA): TGTGCCAGCGGGGACCGCCAGGGAGGAAATTCACCCCTCCACTTT. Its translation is CASGDRQGGNSPLHF.

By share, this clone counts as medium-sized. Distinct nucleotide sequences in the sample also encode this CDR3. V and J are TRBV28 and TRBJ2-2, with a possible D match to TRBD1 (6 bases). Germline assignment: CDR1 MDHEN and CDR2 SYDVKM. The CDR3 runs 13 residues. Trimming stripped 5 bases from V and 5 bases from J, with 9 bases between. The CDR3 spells CASSPRGTGELFF. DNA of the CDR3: TGTGCCAGCAGTCCCAGGGGTACCGGGGAGCTGTTTTTT.

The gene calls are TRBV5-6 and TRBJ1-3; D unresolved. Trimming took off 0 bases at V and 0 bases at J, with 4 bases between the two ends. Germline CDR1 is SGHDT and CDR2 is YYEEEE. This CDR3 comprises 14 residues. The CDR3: CASSLVSSGNTIYF. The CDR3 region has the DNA TGTGCCAGCAGCTTGGTTTCCTCTGGAAACACCATATATTTT.

For the CDR3, the DNA is TGTGCCAGCAGCTTGTCGTGGGGCAGAGAAACCTACAATGAGCAGTTCTTC. Amino acid sequence: CASSLSWGRETYNEQFF. The J gene is TRBJ2-1, the V gene TRBV5-4, with a tentative D call TRBD1 (5 bases). This CDR3 contains 17 residues. CDR1 SGHNT and CDR2 YYREEE come from the germline V gene (reference sequence). V lost 1 base and J 2 bases, leaving 16 bases between the germline ends.

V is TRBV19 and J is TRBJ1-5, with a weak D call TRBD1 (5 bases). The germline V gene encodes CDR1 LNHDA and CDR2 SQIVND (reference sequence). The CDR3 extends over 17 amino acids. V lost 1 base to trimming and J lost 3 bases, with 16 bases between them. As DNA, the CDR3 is TGTGCCAGTAGTATAGTGGAGGGCAGGGCGGACAATCAGCCCCAGCATTTT. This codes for CASSIVEGRADNQPQHF. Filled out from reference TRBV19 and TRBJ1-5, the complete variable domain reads DGGITQSPKYLFRKEGQNVTLSCEQNLNHDAMYWYRQDPGQGLRLIYYSQIVNDFQKGDIAEGYSVSREKKESFPLTVTSAQKNPTAFYLCASSIVEGRADNQPQHFGDGTRLSIL.

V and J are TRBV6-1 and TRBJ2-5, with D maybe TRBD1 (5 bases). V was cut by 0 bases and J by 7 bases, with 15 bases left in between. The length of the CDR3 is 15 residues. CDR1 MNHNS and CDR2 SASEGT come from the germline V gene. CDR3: CASSEAEDSRGTQYF. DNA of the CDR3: TGTGCCAGCAGTGAAGCAGAAGACAGCCGAGGGACCCAGTACTTC.

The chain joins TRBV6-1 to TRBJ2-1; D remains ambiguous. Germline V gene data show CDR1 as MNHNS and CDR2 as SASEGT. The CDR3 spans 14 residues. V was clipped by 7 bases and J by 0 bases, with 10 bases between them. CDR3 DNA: TGTGCCAGCATCCCCACGAGCTCCTACAATGAGCAGTTCTTC. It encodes CASIPTSSYNEQFF.

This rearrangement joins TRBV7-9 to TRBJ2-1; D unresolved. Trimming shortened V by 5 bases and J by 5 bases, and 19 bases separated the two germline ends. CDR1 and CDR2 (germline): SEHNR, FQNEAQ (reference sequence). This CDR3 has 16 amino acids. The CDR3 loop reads CASSPPGSGVHNEQFF. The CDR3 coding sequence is TGTGCCAGCAGCCCACCGGGCTCTGGAGTCCACAATGAGCAGTTCTTC.

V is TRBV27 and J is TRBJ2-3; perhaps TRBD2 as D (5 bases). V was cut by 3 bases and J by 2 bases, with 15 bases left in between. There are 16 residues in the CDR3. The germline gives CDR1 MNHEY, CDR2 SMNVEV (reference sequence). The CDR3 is CASSLIGRPYTDTQYF. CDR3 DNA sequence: TGTGCCAGCAGTTTGATAGGGAGACCTTACACAGATACGCAGTATTTT.

CDR3 coding DNA: TGTGCCAGCAGCTTATTTGGGCGGGGTGGGCAGACCCAGTACTTC. It specifies CASSLFGRGGQTQYF. This chain uses TRBV11-2 with TRBJ2-5, with a weak D call TRBD2 (6 bases). This CDR3 has 15 residues. V lost 2 bases and J 6 bases, leaving 16 bases between the germline ends. Germline assignment: CDR1 SGHAT and CDR2 FQNNGV.

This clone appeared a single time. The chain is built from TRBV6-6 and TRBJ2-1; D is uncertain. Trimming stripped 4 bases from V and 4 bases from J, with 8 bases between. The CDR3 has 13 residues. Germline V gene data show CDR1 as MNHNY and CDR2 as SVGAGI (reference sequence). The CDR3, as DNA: TGTGCCAGCAGTTCCTTTGCATACAATGAGCAGTTCTTC. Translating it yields CASSSFAYNEQFF.

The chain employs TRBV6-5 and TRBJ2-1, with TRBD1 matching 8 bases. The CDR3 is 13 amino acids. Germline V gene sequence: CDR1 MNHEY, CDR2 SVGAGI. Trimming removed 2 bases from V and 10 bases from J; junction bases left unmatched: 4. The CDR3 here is CASSYQGAGEQFF. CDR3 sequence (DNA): TGTGCCAGCAGTTACCAGGGGGCGGGCGAGCAGTTCTTC.